This TCR beta chain emerged from a study of molecular identifiers for immune sequencing clone quantification. Study results and limitations: Should identical TCR molecules share a barcode, the sizes of highly expanded clones could be underestimated.

TCRdb recomputed calls from the PCR reads with MiXCR, one row per CDR3 protein. This sample carries about half a million distinct CDR3 sequences, about a fifth of them seen once, and the ten largest clones take under 0.85%. The CDR3 is made up of 14 amino acids. Germline V gives CDR1 PRHDT, CDR2 FYEKMQ (reference sequence). V shed 5 bases, J shed 3 bases, and the junction held 5 bases outside the gene matches. As concerns this clonotype: Its antigen is currently unknown.

The source of this sequence is a human donor in good health. Some libraries in this study had Jurkat cell RNA spiked in. The sequencing input was naive CD8+ T cells from blood, with Jurkat cell RNA spiked in. The sample's subset: FACS-sorted CD8+CD4-CCR7+CD45RA+ naive T cells. The chain uses TRBV13 and TRBJ1-2, with 8 bases matching TRBD1. The CDR3 coding sequence is TGTGCCAGCAGCGCCGGACAGGGAGACTATGGCTACACCTTC. Translated, it gives CASSAGQGDYGYTF. Filled out from reference TRBV13 and TRBJ1-2, the complete variable domain reads AAGVIQSPRHLIKEKRETATLKCYPIPRHDTVYWYQQGPGQDPQFLISFYEKMQSDKGSIPDRFSAQQFSDYHSELNMSSLELGDSALYFCASSAGQGDYGYTFGSGTRLTVV.